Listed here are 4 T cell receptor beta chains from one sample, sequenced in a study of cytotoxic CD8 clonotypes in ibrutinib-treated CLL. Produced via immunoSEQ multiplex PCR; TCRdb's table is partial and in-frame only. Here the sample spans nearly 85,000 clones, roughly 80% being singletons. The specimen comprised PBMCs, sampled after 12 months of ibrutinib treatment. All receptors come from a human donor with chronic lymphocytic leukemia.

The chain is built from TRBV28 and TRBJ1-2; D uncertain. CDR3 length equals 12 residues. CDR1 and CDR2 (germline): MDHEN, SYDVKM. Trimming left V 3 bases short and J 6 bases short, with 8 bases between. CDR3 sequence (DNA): TGTGCCAGCAGTTTCTTCCGGGATGGCTACACCTTC. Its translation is CASSFFRDGYTF.

The CDR3 bases are TGTGCCAGCAGTCCGGGAGATACGCAGTATTTT. Its translation is CASSPGDTQYF. The chain recombines TRBV27 with TRBJ2-3; no reliable D call. V was pared by 5 bases and J by 5 bases, with 5 bases between. CDR3 length equals 11 residues. Looked up from germline, CDR1 is MNHEY and CDR2 is SMNVEV (reference sequence).

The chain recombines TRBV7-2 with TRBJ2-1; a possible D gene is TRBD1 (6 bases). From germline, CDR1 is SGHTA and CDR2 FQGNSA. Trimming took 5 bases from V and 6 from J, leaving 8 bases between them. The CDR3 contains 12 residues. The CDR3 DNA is TGTGCCAGCAGCGGGGGCGGCAATGAGCAGTTCTTC. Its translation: CASSGGGNEQFF.

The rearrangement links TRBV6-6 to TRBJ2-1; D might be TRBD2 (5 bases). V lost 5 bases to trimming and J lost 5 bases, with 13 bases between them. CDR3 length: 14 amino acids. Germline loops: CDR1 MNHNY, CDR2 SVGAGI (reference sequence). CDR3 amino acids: CASSLGPGDNEQFF. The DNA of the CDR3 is TGTGCCAGCAGTCTCGGACCCGGGGACAATGAGCAGTTCTTC.